This T cell receptor beta chain was captured in a study of a mutant IDH1 vaccine in newly diagnosed glioma. Study details: There were roughly 62% males and roughly 38% females among treated patients, whose mean age was about 40 years. Study findings and constraints: Pseudoprogression appeared unlinked to shifts in leading peripheral T cell clonotypes.

As regards this clone: No antigen is known for it.

Time point indicated: week 23, last vaccination. Alongside topical imiquimod, each dose of vaccine comprised 300 ug of mutant IDH1 20-mer peptide. TCRdb's table, derived via immunoSEQ multiplex PCR, lists solely in-frame clones and lacks some. The sample holds 35,000 to 50,000 clones, under 95% seen once. This TCR was sampled from a man between 45 and 60 years old with glioma. This specimen was PBMCs, taken from a glioma patient whose treatment included an IDH1 peptide vaccine.

The CDR3 reads CASSLGQGAISSYNSPLHF. The CDR3 DNA is TGCGCCAGCAGCCTAGGACAGGGGGCCATCTCCTCCTATAATTCACCCCTCCACTTT. The chain employs TRBV4-3 and TRBJ1-6; 11 nucleotides line up with TRBD1. Looked up from germline, CDR1 is LGHNA and CDR2 is YSLEER. CDR3 length equals 19 residues. The V gene end was trimmed by 4 bases and the J gene end by 0 bases; junction bases not matched to a gene: 8.